Below, 30 T cell receptor beta chains from the same sample are listed, as sequenced in a study of type 1 regulatory T cells. Using its own MiXCR run on the reads, TCRdb lists one record per CDR3 protein. The sample has some 18,000 distinct CDR3 sequences, 10% seen once. Sequenced material: CD4+ T cells, either the whole sample or a sorted fraction (not recorded which). These receptors came from a human donor in good health.

This clonotype was found many times. The chain recombines TRBV12-5 with TRBJ2-5, with D unresolved. Germline V gene data show CDR1 as LGHNT and CDR2 as FRNRAP. The CDR3 consists of 13 residues. Trimming took off 1 base at V and 0 bases at J, with 3 bases between the two ends. CDR3 protein: CASGLGHQETQYF. Here the CDR3 DNA reads TGTGCTAGTGGTTTGGGACACCAAGAGACCCAGTACTTC.

This clonotype is categorized as medium-sized. CDR3 protein: CASSSPALEQQFF. CDR3 bases: TGTGCCAGCAGTTCCCCGGCCCTTGAACAGCAGTTCTTC. The chain has TRBV28 and TRBJ2-1, with unresolved D. This CDR3 comprises 13 residues. Trimming pared 4 bases from V and 11 bases from J, leaving 15 bases between. Germline CDR1 is MDHEN and CDR2 is SYDVKM.

As to this clonotype: A read error is possible here, since a much larger clone lies one base away. The J gene is TRBJ2-4, the V gene TRBV6-5; 12 nucleotides align to TRBD2. Germline CDR1 is MNHEY and CDR2 is SVGAGI. This CDR3 is 16 amino acids long. CDR3 amino acids: CASTLAGGPDKNIQCF. CDR3 sequence (DNA): TGTGCCAGCACCCTAGCGGGAGGGCCGGACAAAAACATTCAGTGCTTC.

CDR3 bases: TGTGCCAGCAGTTACAGGCTAAACTCTCCCCCCTTGAGTGAGCAGTTCTTC. This gives the protein CASSYRLNSPPLSEQFF. The chain links TRBV6-5 to TRBJ2-1; no reliable D call. V was pared by 2 bases and J by 9 bases, with 23 bases between. In germline, CDR1 is MNHEY, CDR2 SVGAGI. This CDR3 is 17 amino acids long.

This chain links TRBV20-1 with TRBJ2-7; TRBD2 is a possible D gene (5 bases). In germline, CDR1 is DFQATT, CDR2 SNEGSKA (reference sequence). With 7 bases removed from V and 4 bases from J, the gap between germline ends came to 11 bases. The CDR3 loop spans 11 amino acids. CDR3 nucleotide sequence: TGCAGTGACGGAGGATTATACGAGCAGTACTTC. Protein: CSDGGLYEQYF.

In its sample, this clonotype was seen many times. The chain employs TRBV3-1 and TRBJ2-7; D is ambiguous. Looked up from germline, CDR1 is LGHDT and CDR2 is YNNKEL (reference sequence). V was cut by 0 bases and J by 2 bases, with 8 bases left in between. The CDR3 totals 14 residues. The CDR3 is CASSQDYQTYEQYF. The CDR3 coding sequence is TGTGCCAGCAGCCAAGACTACCAAACCTACGAGCAGTACTTC.

By its share, this clonotype is medium-sized. The rearrangement joins TRBV7-9 to TRBJ2-5; TRBD1 is a possible D gene (5 bases). The CDR3 length is 14 residues. V was pared by 3 bases and J by 0 bases, with 8 bases between. Germline loops: CDR1 SEHNR, CDR2 FQNEAQ (reference sequence). The CDR3 loop is CASSLGRNQETQYF. The CDR3 coding sequence is TGTGCCAGCAGCTTGGGGCGTAACCAAGAGACCCAGTACTTC.

This clonotype was seen only a few times. The chain uses TRBV5-8 and TRBJ2-3, with D perhaps matching TRBD2 (6 bases). The V end lost 4 bases, the J end lost 9 bases, and 12 bases lay between the germline ends. The CDR3 totals 12 residues. In germline, CDR1 is SGHTS, CDR2 YDEGEE. The CDR3 is CASSPTSATQYF. CDR3 sequence (DNA): TGTGCCAGCAGCCCGACTAGTGCCACGCAGTATTTT.

This clonotype was detected only a few times. The chain is built from TRBV29-1 and TRBJ2-2; tentative D call: TRBD1 (6 bases). The CDR3 has 11 amino acids. Trimming cost V 5 bases and J 7 bases, with 8 bases left between them. Germline V gene lookup returns CDR1 SQVTM and CDR2 ANQGSEA. CDR3 DNA: TGCAGCGTTCAGGGGAACGGGGAGCTGTTTTTT. As protein: CSVQGNGELFF.

This clonotype was seen at least ten times. The V and J genes are TRBV7-3 and TRBJ2-1, with 7 bases that match TRBD1. V lost 5 bases and J lost 3; bases outside the gene matches: 7. CDR3 length: 15 residues. Germline assignment: CDR1 SGHTA and CDR2 FQGTGA. In DNA form, the CDR3 reads TGTGCCAGCAGCCCACGGGACAGAGGCTACAATGAGCAGTTCTTC. Translation: CASSPRDRGYNEQFF. Together with reference TRBV7-3 and TRBJ2-1, the CDR3 gives the full variable domain: GAGVSQTPSNKVTEKGKYVELRCDPISGHTALYWYRQSLGQGPEFLIYFQGTGAADDSGLPNDRFFAVRPEGSVSTLKIQRTERGDSAVYLCASSPRDRGYNEQFFGPGTRLTVL.

A word on this clonotype: A much larger clone lies one base from this, so it may be a read error. CDR3 DNA sequence: TGTGCCAGCAGCCTGGATTGGGACTATGGCTACACCTTC. Translated, it gives CASSLDWDYGYTF. V is TRBV7-2 and J is TRBJ1-2; D is ambiguous. The V and J ends lost 5 bases and 3 bases respectively, with 10 bases between them. This CDR3 spans 13 amino acids. Germline V lookup: CDR1 SGHTA, CDR2 FQGNSA.

This clonotype occurred a few times. The chain combines TRBV30 with TRBJ2-1; D is ambiguous. V lost 2 bases to trimming and J lost 0 bases, with 5 bases between them. This CDR3 region has 13 residues. Germline V CDR1 and CDR2: GTSNPN, SVGIG (reference sequence). CDR3 residues: CAWSRSSYNEQFF. As DNA, the CDR3 is TGTGCCTGGAGTCGGAGCTCCTACAATGAGCAGTTCTTC.

This clonotype was counted ten times or more. The chain couples TRBV19 to TRBJ1-1; D unresolved. From germline, CDR1 is LNHDA and CDR2 SQIVND (reference sequence). The CDR3 runs to 15 residues. V gave up 7 bases and J gave up 1 base, with 16 bases separating them. CDR3: CASTPRRQENTEAFF. The CDR3 region has the DNA TGTGCCAGTACCCCCAGGCGGCAGGAGAACACTGAAGCTTTCTTT.

This chain links TRBV3-1 with TRBJ1-2; D is unresolved. The CDR3 has 15 amino acids. V was trimmed by 0 bases and J by 3 bases, leaving 11 bases between them. From germline, CDR1 is LGHDT and CDR2 YNNKEL (reference sequence). The CDR3 protein is CASSQETRRYYGYTF. DNA of the CDR3: TGTGCCAGCAGCCAAGAGACGAGACGGTACTATGGCTACACCTTC.

This clonotype came up a few times. The rearrangement uses TRBV20-1 and TRBJ2-1, with 11 bases identical to TRBD2. Trimming at V came to 4 bases and at J to 6 bases, leaving 2 bases not matched to a gene. The germline CDR1 and CDR2 sequences are DFQATT and SNEGSKA (reference sequence). This CDR3 region has 13 residues. The CDR3 here is CSANSGRANEQFF. The CDR3 nucleotides read TGCAGTGCTAATAGCGGGAGGGCCAATGAGCAGTTCTTC.

Note on this clonotype: This may be a read error: a much more frequent sequence differs by one nucleotide. The chain combines TRBV27 with TRBJ2-1, with D maybe TRBD1 (5 bases). CDR1 is MNHEY and CDR2 is SMNVEV in the germline V gene (reference sequence). The CDR3 has 15 residues. CDR3 sequence (DNA): TGTGCCAACAGTTTTAAGGGGAACCCCTACAATGAGCAGTTCTTC. The encoded protein is CANSFKGNPYNEQFF.

This chain connects TRBV5-5 to TRBJ2-3; 13 positions match TRBD2. CDR3 length equals 15 residues. V dropped 5 bases and J dropped 4; count of bases not matched to a gene: 4. In germline, CDR1 is SGHKS, CDR2 YYEKEE (reference sequence). Here the CDR3 reads CASSFGLAGADTQYF. CDR3 DNA sequence: TGTGCCAGCAGTTTTGGACTAGCGGGAGCAGATACGCAGTATTTT.

This clonotype was detected ten times or more. V gene TRBV20-1 combines with J gene TRBJ2-7, with TRBD2 matching 7 bases. The CDR3 runs 14 residues. J was trimmed by 2 bases and V by 6 bases; bases with no gene match: 10. The V gene's germline CDR1 is DFQATT and CDR2 SNEGSKA (reference sequence). CDR3: CSAGSSGEPYEQYF. DNA of the CDR3: TGCAGTGCCGGATCTAGCGGAGAGCCCTACGAGCAGTACTTC.

Ten or more counts support this clonotype. The chain uses TRBV2 and TRBJ1-4; D unclear. This CDR3 is 13 amino acids long. Trimming took off 7 bases at V and 2 bases at J, with 8 bases between the two ends. CDR1 is SNHLY and CDR2 is FYNNEI in the germline V gene. The CDR3 spells CASNSYTNEKLFF. The CDR3 DNA sequence: TGTGCCAGCAACAGTTATACTAATGAAAAACTGTTTTTT.

This clonotype showed up many times. This chain connects TRBV5-1 to TRBJ2-3; 11 nucleotides agree with TRBD2. The germline V gene encodes CDR1 SGHRS and CDR2 YFSETQ. V lost 10 bases and J lost 5; bases outside the gene matches: 9. This CDR3 has 14 residues. The CDR3: CACRLAGLLDTQYF. CDR3 nucleotides: TGCGCCTGCCGACTAGCGGGACTACTAGATACGCAGTATTTT.

In this sample, this clonotype turned up a few times. The CDR3 DNA sequence: TGCGCCAGCAGCCCCGGGACTAGCGGCTACGAGCAGTACTTC. Protein: CASSPGTSGYEQYF. The chain joins TRBV5-1 to TRBJ2-7; 11 nucleotides align to TRBD2. The CDR3 totals 14 residues. Germline assignment: CDR1 SGHRS and CDR2 YFSETQ. V shed 4 bases and J 3 bases; nucleotides not matched to a gene: 3.

This clonotype was observed many times. The J gene is TRBJ2-3, the V gene TRBV6-2 or TRBV6-3, with D unclear. Trimming shortened V by 8 bases and J by 2 bases, and 14 bases separated the two germline ends. Germline CDR1 and CDR2: MNHEY and SVGEGT. CDR3 length equals 14 residues. The DNA for the CDR3 is TGTGCCAGCGATGGACGTAGGGACACAGATACGCAGTATTTT. Its protein is CASDGRRDTDTQYF.

The V call is TRBV6-2 or TRBV6-3, the J call TRBJ2-1; 8 bases are a match to TRBD1. Germline V gene data show CDR1 as MNHEY and CDR2 as SVGEGT. V shed 4 bases, J shed 3 bases, and the junction held 8 bases outside the gene matches. This CDR3 is built from 16 residues. The CDR3 sequence: CASSFPQGAIYNEQFF. As DNA, the CDR3 is TGTGCCAGCAGTTTCCCCCAGGGGGCAATCTACAATGAGCAGTTCTTC.

The rearrangement uses TRBV20-1 and TRBJ2-5, with D tentatively TRBD2 (5 bases). This CDR3 spans 13 amino acids. Germline V lookup: CDR1 DFQATT, CDR2 SNEGSKA (reference sequence). V was clipped by 4 bases and J by 5 bases, with 14 bases between them. The CDR3 DNA is TGCAGTGCTAAGGAGGCTAAGAGGGAGACCCAGTACTTC. Translated, it gives CSAKEAKRETQYF.

This sequence joins TRBV7-2 and TRBJ2-7, with D maybe TRBD1 (5 bases). The CDR3 loop spans 14 amino acids. Germline V lookup: CDR1 SGHTA, CDR2 FQGNSA. Trimming shortened V by 4 bases and J by 0 bases, and 10 bases separated the two germline ends. The CDR3: CASSYDSSSYEQYF. The CDR3 DNA reads as TGTGCCAGCAGCTACGACAGCTCCTCCTACGAGCAGTACTTC.

The table lists this clonotype with many counts. The rearrangement joins TRBV7-2 to TRBJ2-7, with D tentatively TRBD1 (5 bases). Trimming left V 5 bases short and J 4 bases short, with 9 bases between. This CDR3 has 12 amino acids. Germline V gene lookup returns CDR1 SGHTA and CDR2 FQGNSA. The CDR3 region has the DNA TGTGCCAGCAGCCTCCAGGGATACGAGCAGTACTTC. Its translation: CASSLQGYEQYF.

Many counts were recorded for this clonotype. This chain joins TRBV24-1 and TRBJ2-3; no definite D call. Germline V gives CDR1 KGHDR, CDR2 SFDVKD. The V gene lost 5 bases and the J gene lost 2 bases, with 7 bases spanning the gap. The CDR3 length is 13 residues. The CDR3 spells CATSGDYTDTQYF. The CDR3 DNA reads as TGTGCCACCAGTGGTGATTACACAGATACGCAGTATTTT.

This clonotype is labeled as medium-sized (0.01 to 0.1%). This rearrangement joins TRBV29-1 to TRBJ2-7; D uncertain. This CDR3 comprises 10 residues. Germline-derived CDR1 and CDR2 are SQVTM and ANQGSEA. V gave up 5 bases and J gave up 6 bases, with 8 bases separating them. The CDR3 DNA sequence: TGCAGCGTTAGTCACTCCGAGCAGTACTTC. Its protein product is CSVSHSEQYF.

The chain recombines TRBV10-3 with TRBJ2-2, with TRBD2 matching over 8 bases. The CDR3 sequence is 15 residues long. CDR1 is ENHRY, CDR2 SYGVKD, per germline. Trimming took 11 bases from V and 4 from J; bases not matched to a gene: 12. In DNA, the CDR3 is TGTGCCGTGGGACCGGGAGGGCGAAGCACCGGGGAGCTGTTTTTT. Residues: CAVGPGGRSTGELFF.

This clonotype was seen ten or more times. The chain joins TRBV5-1 to TRBJ2-1; the D is unclear. The V gene lost 3 bases and the J gene lost 4 bases, with 8 bases spanning the gap. This CDR3 is built from 13 residues. The V gene's germline CDR1 is SGHRS and CDR2 YFSETQ. The CDR3 coding sequence is TGCGCCAGCAGCTCTCATAGGTACAATGAGCAGTTCTTC. The encoded protein is CASSSHRYNEQFF.